This record looks at one T cell receptor (beta chain) sequence and its context. The data were obtained in a study of PD-L1 blockade in urothelial cancer. Trimming took 0 bases from V and 2 from J, leaving 10 bases between them. Germline V gene sequence: CDR1 MNHNY, CDR2 SVGAGI (reference sequence). CDR3 length equals 15 residues. Here immunoSEQ multiplex PCR was the method, and the copy in TCRdb shows in-frame clones only, minus some. The sample records tens of thousands of clones, over 80% being singletons. Patient disease was locally advanced or metastatic urothelial carcinoma. The chain employs TRBV6-6 and TRBJ1-2; TRBD1 might be the D (6 bases). This specimen consisted of PBMCs, obtained around atezolizumab (anti-PD-L1) treatment. This clonotype originated in a man between 65 and 85 years old with urothelial cancer. DNA for the CDR3: TGTGCCAGCAGTTACTCGGACACAGGGAACTATGGCTACACCTTC. Amino acid sequence: CASSYSDTGNYGYTF.